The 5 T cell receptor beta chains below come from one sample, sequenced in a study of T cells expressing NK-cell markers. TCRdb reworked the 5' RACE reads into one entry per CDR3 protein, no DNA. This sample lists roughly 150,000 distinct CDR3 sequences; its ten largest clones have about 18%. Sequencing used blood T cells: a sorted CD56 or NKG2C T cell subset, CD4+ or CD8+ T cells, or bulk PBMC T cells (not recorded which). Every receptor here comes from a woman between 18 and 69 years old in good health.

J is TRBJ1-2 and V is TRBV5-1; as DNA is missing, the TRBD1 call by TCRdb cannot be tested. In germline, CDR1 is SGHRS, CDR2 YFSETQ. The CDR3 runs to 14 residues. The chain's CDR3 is CASSTDGGFQGYTF.

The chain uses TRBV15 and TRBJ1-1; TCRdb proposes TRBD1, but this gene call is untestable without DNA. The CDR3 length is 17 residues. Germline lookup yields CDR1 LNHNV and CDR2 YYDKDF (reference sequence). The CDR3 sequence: CATSRLTGGAFSAEAFF.

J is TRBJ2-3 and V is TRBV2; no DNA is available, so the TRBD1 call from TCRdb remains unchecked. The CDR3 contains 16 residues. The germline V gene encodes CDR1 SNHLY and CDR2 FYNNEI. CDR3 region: CASSDGAGRSTDTQYF.

The CDR3 reads CSALGIAYNEQFF. This chain joins TRBV20-1 and TRBJ2-1. Germline V gene lookup returns CDR1 DFQATT and CDR2 SNEGSKA (reference sequence). This CDR3 is built from 13 residues.

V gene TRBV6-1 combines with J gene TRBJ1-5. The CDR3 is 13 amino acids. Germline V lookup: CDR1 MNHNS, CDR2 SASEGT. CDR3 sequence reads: CASRDSNNQPQHF.